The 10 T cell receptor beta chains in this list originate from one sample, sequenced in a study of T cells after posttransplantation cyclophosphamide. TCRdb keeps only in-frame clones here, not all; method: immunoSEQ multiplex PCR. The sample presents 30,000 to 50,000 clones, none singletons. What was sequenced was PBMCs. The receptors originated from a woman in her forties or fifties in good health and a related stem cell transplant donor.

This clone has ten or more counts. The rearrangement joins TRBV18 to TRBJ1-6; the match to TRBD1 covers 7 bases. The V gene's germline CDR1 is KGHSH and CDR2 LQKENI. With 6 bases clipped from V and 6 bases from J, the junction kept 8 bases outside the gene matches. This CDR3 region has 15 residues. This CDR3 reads CASSTGGDSNSPLHF. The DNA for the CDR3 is TGTGCCAGCTCGACCGGGGGGGACAGTAATTCACCCCTCCACTTT.

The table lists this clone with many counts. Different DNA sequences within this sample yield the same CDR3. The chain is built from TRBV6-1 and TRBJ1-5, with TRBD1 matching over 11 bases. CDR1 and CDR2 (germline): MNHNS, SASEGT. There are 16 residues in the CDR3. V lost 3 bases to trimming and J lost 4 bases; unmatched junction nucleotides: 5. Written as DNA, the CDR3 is TGTGCCAGCAGTGAGTACTGGGACAGGGGGAATCAGCCCCAGCATTTT. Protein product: CASSEYWDRGNQPQHF.

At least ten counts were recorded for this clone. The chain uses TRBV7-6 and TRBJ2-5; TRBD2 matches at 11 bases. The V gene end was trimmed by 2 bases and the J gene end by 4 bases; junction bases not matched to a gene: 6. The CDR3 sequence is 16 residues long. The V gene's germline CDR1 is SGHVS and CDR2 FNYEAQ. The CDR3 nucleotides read TGTGCCAGCAGCTTAAGGATAGCGGGGGGGTTAGAGACCCAGTACTTC. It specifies CASSLRIAGGLETQYF.

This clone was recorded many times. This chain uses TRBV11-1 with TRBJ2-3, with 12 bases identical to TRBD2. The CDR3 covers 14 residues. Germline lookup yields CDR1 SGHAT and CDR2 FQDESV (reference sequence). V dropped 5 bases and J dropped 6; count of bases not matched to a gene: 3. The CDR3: CASSLGTSGDTQYF. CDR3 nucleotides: TGTGCCAGCAGCCTAGGGACTAGCGGGGATACGCAGTATTTT.

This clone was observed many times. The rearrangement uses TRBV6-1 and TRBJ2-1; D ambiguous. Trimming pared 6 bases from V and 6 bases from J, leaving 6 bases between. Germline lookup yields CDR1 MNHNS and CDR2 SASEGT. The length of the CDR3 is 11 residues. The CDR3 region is CASRFSNEQFF. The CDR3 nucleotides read TGTGCCAGCAGATTCTCCAATGAGCAGTTCTTC.

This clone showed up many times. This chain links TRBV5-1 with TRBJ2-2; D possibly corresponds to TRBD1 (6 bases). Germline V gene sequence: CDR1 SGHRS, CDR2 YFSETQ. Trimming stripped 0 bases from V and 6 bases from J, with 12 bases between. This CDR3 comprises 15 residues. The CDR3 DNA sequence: TGCGCCAGCAGCTTGGGGAACAGGGATGCCGGGGAGCTGTTTTTT. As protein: CASSLGNRDAGELFF.

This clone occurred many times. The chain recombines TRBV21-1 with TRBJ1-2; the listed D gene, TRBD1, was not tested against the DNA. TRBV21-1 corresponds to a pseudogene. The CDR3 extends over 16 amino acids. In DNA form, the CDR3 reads TGTGCCAGCAGCAAAATCGCAGGGCCGCTGAACTATGGCTACACCTTC. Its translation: CASSKIAGPLNYGYTF.

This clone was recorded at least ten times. CDR3 in amino acids: CAISESTASRGGYTF. For the CDR3, the DNA is TGTGCCATCAGTGAGTCCACAGCTAGCCGAGGGGGCTACACCTTC. V usage is TRBV10-3 and J usage is TRBJ1-2, with unresolved D. This CDR3 region has 15 residues. Trimming removed 0 bases from V and 8 bases from J, with 16 bases in between. The germline gives CDR1 ENHRY, CDR2 SYGVKD.

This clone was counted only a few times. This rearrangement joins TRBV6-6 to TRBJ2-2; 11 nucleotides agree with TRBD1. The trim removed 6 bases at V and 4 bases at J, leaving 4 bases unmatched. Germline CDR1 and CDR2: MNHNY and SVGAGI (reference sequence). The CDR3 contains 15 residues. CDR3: CASSWDRGATGELFF. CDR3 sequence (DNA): TGTGCCAGCAGCTGGGACAGGGGGGCCACCGGGGAGCTGTTTTTT.

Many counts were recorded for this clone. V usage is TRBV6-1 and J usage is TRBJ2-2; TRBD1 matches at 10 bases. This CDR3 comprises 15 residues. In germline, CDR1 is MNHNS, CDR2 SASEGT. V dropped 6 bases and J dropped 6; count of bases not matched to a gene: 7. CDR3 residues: CASRKRQGAPGELFF. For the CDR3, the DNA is TGTGCCAGCAGGAAACGACAGGGGGCCCCCGGGGAGCTGTTTTTT.